A selection of T cell receptor beta chains follows, all from one sample in a study of Ad26.COV2.S vaccination and SARS-CoV-2 variants. TCRdb keeps only in-frame clones here, not all; method: immunoSEQ multiplex PCR. The table lists 430,000 or so clones, over 75% of them singletons. Sequencing used peripheral blood, obtained in a trial of Ad26.COV2.S vaccine versus placebo. All receptors come from a person aged 18-60 years who received the Ad26.COV2.S COVID-19 vaccine or a placebo. Each CDR3 is given with its conserved first and last residue. D genes are given only for firm matches. For some rows the clone size is stated as once, few or many, or as a class when expanded; others skip it.

j_call d_call clone_size v_call cdr3_length cdr3_aa cdr3_nt
TRBJ1-3 NA NA TRBV30 12 CAWTFPGNTIYF TGTGCCTGGACTTTCCCCGGAAACACCATATATTTT
TRBJ2-4 NA NA TRBV7-2 15 CASSSPTRTKNIQYF TGTGCCAGCAGCTCGCCGACTAGAACCAAAAACATTCAGTACTTC
TRBJ1-4 NA NA TRBV15 15 CATSFSSGMGEKLFF TGTGCCACCAGCTTTAGCTCAGGGATGGGGGAAAAACTGTTTTTT
TRBJ2-1 NA NA TRBV7-9 14 CASSLVGALNEQFF TGTGCCAGCAGCTTAGTGGGAGCCCTCAATGAGCAGTTCTTC
TRBJ1-1 NA NA TRBV4-3 11 CASSQDGEAFF TGCGCCAGCAGCCAAGATGGCGAAGCTTTCTTT
TRBJ2-7 TRBD1 NA TRBV13 14 CASSSEQGTYEQYF TGTGCCAGCAGCTCAGAACAGGGGACCTACGAGCAGTACTTC
TRBJ2-7 TRBD2 NA TRBV13 15 CASSHGTRGRYEQYF TGTGCCAGCAGTCACGGGACTAGAGGTCGATACGAGCAGTACTTC
TRBJ2-1 TRBD2 NA TRBV9 17 CASSVYQGGTSYNEQFF TGTGCCAGCAGCGTCTATCAGGGAGGGACCTCCTACAATGAGCAGTTCTTC
TRBJ2-7 NA NA TRBV5-1 13 CASSSQGAGEQYF TGCGCCAGCAGCTCTCAGGGCGCGGGCGAGCAGTACTTC
TRBJ1-1 NA NA TRBV28 16 CASSLNDLLMNTEAFF TGTGCCAGCAGCCTAAACGACCTTCTGATGAACACTGAAGCTTTCTTT
TRBJ1-2 NA NA TRBV5-4 14 CASSRYRDIDGYTF TGTGCCAGCAGTCGATACAGGGACATAGATGGCTACACCTTC
TRBJ1-4 NA NA TRBV6-5 14 CASSYDKTNEKLFF TGTGCCAGCAGTTACGACAAGACTAATGAAAAACTGTTTTTT
TRBJ2-7 NA NA TRBV7-8 14 CASSGRWGAYEQYF TGTGCCAGCAGCGGTAGGTGGGGGGCCTACGAGCAGTACTTC
TRBJ2-7 TRBD2 once TRBV28 14 CASSASGSHYEQYF TGTGCCAGCAGTGCCAGCGGGAGTCATTACGAGCAGTACTTC
TRBJ2-2 NA NA TRBV11-2 12 CASTPGPGELFF TGTGCCAGCACCCCCGGGCCCGGGGAGCTGTTTTTT
TRBJ1-6 TRBD1 NA TRBV6-1 15 CASSKDRRRSSPLHF TGTGCCAGCAGTAAGGACAGGCGGCGCAGTTCACCCCTCCACTTT
TRBJ2-2 NA NA TRBV19 15 CASSTPLWDTGELFF TGTGCCAGTAGTACCCCCTTATGGGACACCGGGGAGCTGTTTTTT
TRBJ2-5 TRBD2 NA TRBV2 17 CASSAGSGLAGEETQYF TGTGCCAGCAGTGCCGGATCCGGACTAGCGGGAGAAGAGACCCAGTACTTC
TRBJ2-1 NA NA TRBV3-1/TRBV3-2 16 CASSPLDSGLYNEQFF TGTGCCAGCAGCCCATTAGACAGCGGCCTCTACAATGAGCAGTTCTTC
TRBJ2-3 NA NA TRBV28 17 CASSLPQGRSSTDTQYF TGTGCCAGCAGTTTGCCCCAGGGCCGATCTAGCACAGATACGCAGTATTTT
TRBJ1-1 NA NA TRBV3-1/TRBV3-2 16 CASSQHGKGRNTEAFF TGTGCCAGCAGCCAACATGGGAAGGGGAGGAACACTGAAGCTTTCTTT